The 27 T cell receptor beta chains given below trace back to one sample, sequenced in a study of shared clonotypes between healthy human individuals. TCRdb's table, derived via immunoSEQ multiplex PCR, lists solely in-frame clones and lacks some. The sample has about 2.2 million clones, approximately 92% seen once. CD8 cells classed as naive were CD45RO-negative and positively selected for CCR7, excluding terminally differentiated effector memory CD45RA+ cells. Input material: naive CD8+ T cells from PBMCs. These receptors were obtained from a man between 18 and 29 years old in good health. Some clones in this sample may be carry-over from other donors' samples.

V gene TRBV7-9 combines with J gene TRBJ2-7, with D unresolved. Germline V gene sequence: CDR1 SEHNR, CDR2 FQNEAQ (reference sequence). The CDR3 sequence is 15 residues long. Trimming stripped 5 bases from V and 0 bases from J, with 14 bases between. This chain's CDR3 is CASSRITHSSYEQYF. For the CDR3, the DNA is TGTGCCAGCAGCCGCATAACGCACAGCTCCTACGAGCAGTACTTC.

This chain connects TRBV4-1 to TRBJ2-6, with D possibly being TRBD1 or TRBD2 (6 bases each). From germline, CDR1 is MGHRA and CDR2 YSYEKL. The CDR3 has 17 residues. V lost 7 bases, J lost 0 bases, and 16 bases lay in between. The CDR3 DNA follows: TGCGCCAGCACCCAGACAGGAGGGAGCTCTGGGGCCAACGTCCTGACTTTC. Translation gives CASTQTGGSSGANVLTF.

The chain recombines TRBV14 with TRBJ2-7; 8 bases match TRBD1. This CDR3 comprises 15 residues. The germline V gene encodes CDR1 SGHDN and CDR2 FVKESK. Unmatched junction bases numbered 6, after V lost 3 bases and J lost 2 bases. The CDR3 here is CASSHEWDRPYEQYF. CDR3 in DNA: TGTGCCAGCAGCCACGAGTGGGACAGGCCCTACGAGCAGTACTTC.

The chain has TRBV11-2 and TRBJ2-6; unclear D gene. The V gene's germline CDR1 is SGHAT and CDR2 FQNNGV. V lost 4 bases to trimming and J lost 1 base, with 14 bases between them. This CDR3 contains 17 residues. CDR3 bases: TGTGCCAGCAGCTCATACTTGGACCCGTCTGGGGCCAACGTCCTGACTTTC. Protein sequence: CASSSYLDPSGANVLTF. Together with reference TRBV11-2 and TRBJ2-6, the CDR3 gives the full variable domain: EAGVAQSPRYKIIEKRQSVAFWCNPISGHATLYWYQQILGQGPKLLIQFQNNGVVDDSQLPKDRFSAERLKGVDSTLKIQPAKLEDSAVYLCASSSYLDPSGANVLTFGAGSRLTVL.

This clone was picked up one time. CDR3 sequence: CASRLNTEAFF. The DNA of the CDR3 is TGTGCCAGTAGACTGAACACTGAAGCTTTCTTT. The genes are TRBV19 and TRBJ1-1; D not resolved. Germline CDR1 reads LNHDA; CDR2 reads SQIVND (reference sequence). This CDR3 is 11 amino acids long. V gave up 6 bases and J gave up 0 bases, with 2 bases separating them.

V and J are TRBV6-1 and TRBJ2-5, with D possibly matching TRBD1 (5 bases). Germline CDR1 is MNHNS and CDR2 is SASEGT. With 3 bases removed from V and 4 bases from J, the gap between germline ends came to 15 bases. The CDR3 consists of 15 residues. The CDR3 loop reads CASSDGRVGRETQYF. Here the CDR3 DNA reads TGTGCCAGCAGTGATGGCAGGGTAGGAAGAGAGACCCAGTACTTC.

CDR3 coding DNA: TGTGCCAGCAGTGAGCCGGGACACGGGGACGAAGCTTTCTTT. This sequence encodes CASSEPGHGDEAFF. The chain couples TRBV25-1 to TRBJ1-1; D possibly corresponds to TRBD1 (6 bases). Trimming cost V 3 bases and J 8 bases, with 16 bases left between them. The CDR3 is 14 residues long. The V gene's germline CDR1 is MGHDK and CDR2 SYGVNS.

The chain is built from TRBV19 and TRBJ1-1, with 10 bases that match TRBD1. Germline V gene data show CDR1 as LNHDA and CDR2 as SQIVND (reference sequence). V lost 6 bases and J lost 10; bases outside the gene matches: 2. The CDR3 totals 11 residues. This chain's CDR3 is CASSGQGGAFF. The CDR3, as DNA: TGTGCCAGTAGCGGACAGGGGGGAGCTTTCTTT.

J is TRBJ2-7 and V is TRBV7-9, with 11 positions matching TRBD1. Germline CDR1 is SEHNR and CDR2 is FQNEAQ (reference sequence). The CDR3 sequence is 14 residues long. V lost 5 bases and J lost 5; bases outside the gene matches: 5. The chain's CDR3 is CASSPGQGADEQYF. CDR3 nucleotides: TGTGCCAGCAGCCCCGGACAGGGGGCAGACGAGCAGTACTTC.

With respect to this clone: This CDR3 is also generated by other DNA sequences in the sample. This sequence joins TRBV7-9 and TRBJ2-2; D gene ambiguous. Trimming took 1 base from V and 6 from J, leaving 3 bases between them. CDR1 is SEHNR, CDR2 FQNEAQ, per germline (reference sequence). The CDR3 runs to 12 residues. This CDR3 reads CASSLESGELFF. CDR3 nucleotide sequence: TGTGCCAGCAGCTTAGAATCCGGGGAGCTGTTTTTT. Full variable domain (rest looked up from reference TRBV7-9 and TRBJ2-2): DTGVSQNPRHKITKRGQNVTFRCDPISEHNRLYWYRQTLGQGPEFLTYFQNEAQLEKSRLLSDRFSAERPKGSFSTLEIQRTEQGDSAMYLCASSLESGELFFGEGSRLTVL.

This clone was found once. The chain uses TRBV5-8 and TRBJ2-3; TRBD1 agrees at 7 bases. The CDR3 contains 15 residues. Germline V gene data show CDR1 as SGHTS and CDR2 as YDEGEE. With 5 bases clipped from V and 2 bases from J, the junction kept 8 bases outside the gene matches. Written as DNA, the CDR3 is TGTGCCAGCAGTATGACAGGGTTTCCCACAGATACGCAGTATTTT. Translation gives CASSMTGFPTDTQYF.

This rearrangement joins TRBV11-2 to TRBJ2-1; the match to TRBD2 covers 8 bases. Unmatched junction bases numbered 5, after V lost 5 bases and J lost 2 bases. Germline V lookup: CDR1 SGHAT, CDR2 FQNNGV. The CDR3 totals 15 residues. The CDR3 spells CASSPTGGTYNEQFF. The CDR3 nucleotides are TGTGCCAGCAGCCCGACGGGGGGGACCTACAATGAGCAGTTCTTC.

CDR3 amino acids: CASSLNRGLSYEQYF. DNA of the CDR3: TGTGCCAGCAGCCTTAACAGGGGTCTATCCTACGAGCAGTACTTC. This chain links TRBV11-1 with TRBJ2-7; 7 bases fit TRBD1. The J segment lost 1 base and the V segment lost 5 bases, leaving 8 bases of the junction unmatched. Germline V CDR1 and CDR2: SGHAT, FQDESV (reference sequence). The CDR3 is made up of 15 amino acids.

This chain joins TRBV6-6 and TRBJ1-3; maybe TRBD1 (6 bases). V was shortened by 2 bases and J by 6 bases, with 14 bases between the two germline ends. CDR3 length: 15 amino acids. Germline V gene data show CDR1 as MNHNY and CDR2 as SVGAGI (reference sequence). The CDR3 loop is CASSYGQGRINTIYF. CDR3 bases: TGTGCCAGCAGTTACGGGCAGGGGCGGATAAACACCATATATTTT.

Note on this clone: Other nucleotide sequences in the sample specify the same CDR3. The chain recombines TRBV9 with TRBJ2-1, with D uncertain. This CDR3 is 14 amino acids long. CDR1 is SGDLS, CDR2 YYNGEE, per germline. Trimming removed 1 base at V and 4 bases at J, with 9 bases between. CDR3 DNA: TGTGCCAGCAGCGTATCCGGACCTTACAATGAGCAGTTCTTC. Protein product: CASSVSGPYNEQFF.

The chain employs TRBV7-9 and TRBJ1-4; D gene uncertain. The CDR3 has 17 residues. Trimming removed 1 base at V and 6 bases at J, with 18 bases between. Germline lookup yields CDR1 SEHNR and CDR2 FQNEAQ (reference sequence). The CDR3 protein is CASSLVSRLQSDEKLFF. For the CDR3, the DNA is TGTGCCAGCAGCTTAGTGTCCCGACTGCAGTCGGATGAAAAACTGTTTTTT.

The genes are TRBV19 and TRBJ2-7, with D possibly TRBD1 on 6 matching bases. The CDR3 runs 15 residues. With 5 bases removed from V and 3 bases from J, the gap between germline ends came to 17 bases. Per the germline V gene, CDR1 is LNHDA and CDR2 is SQIVND (reference sequence). The CDR3 nucleotides are TGTGCCAGTAGTCCGCAGACAGGAGTGGGCTACGAGCAGTACTTC. This codes for CASSPQTGVGYEQYF.

The chain combines TRBV7-9 with TRBJ2-2; tentatively, D is TRBD1 (5 bases). Trimming shortened V by 5 bases and J by 1 base, and 8 bases separated the two germline ends. The V gene's germline CDR1 is SEHNR and CDR2 FQNEAQ (reference sequence). The CDR3 is 14 residues long. The CDR3 here is CASSVTGNTGELFF. CDR3 bases: TGTGCCAGCAGCGTAACAGGGAACACCGGGGAGCTGTTTTTT.

The chain uses TRBV28 and TRBJ1-2; D is ambiguous. CDR1 and CDR2 from the germline V gene are MDHEN and SYDVKM. This CDR3 has 13 amino acids. The V end lost 3 bases, the J end lost 7 bases, and 12 bases lay between the germline ends. The CDR3: CASSFYTRTGYTF. The CDR3 DNA sequence: TGTGCCAGCAGTTTTTATACGAGGACTGGCTACACCTTC.

The J gene is TRBJ2-7, the V gene TRBV6-5; no clear D. Trimming cost V 2 bases and J 2 bases, with 13 bases left between them. This CDR3 comprises 15 residues. The germline gives CDR1 MNHEY, CDR2 SVGAGI. Here the CDR3 DNA reads TGTGCCAGCAGTTACCATCAGACAAGCCCCTACGAGCAGTACTTC. It specifies CASSYHQTSPYEQYF.

The chain carries TRBV14 and TRBJ1-2; D gene unclear. Between the trimmed V and J ends, which lost 4 bases and 2 bases, there was a span of 11 bases. The CDR3 runs 14 residues. Germline CDR1 is SGHDN and CDR2 is FVKESK. Written as DNA, the CDR3 is TGTGCCAGCAGCCGACTACGTCACAACTATGGCTACACCTTC. It specifies CASSRLRHNYGYTF.

This clone occurred a few times. The chain couples TRBV19 to TRBJ1-2; 10 positions match TRBD1. The CDR3 loop spans 13 amino acids. V dropped 7 bases and J dropped 3; count of bases not matched to a gene: 2. Per germline, CDR1 LNHDA and CDR2 SQIVND (reference sequence). Written as DNA, the CDR3 is TGTGCCAGTACAGGACAGGGGGACTATGGCTACACCTTC. Translated, it gives CASTGQGDYGYTF.

The gene calls are TRBV11-3 and TRBJ2-3; 14 bases agree with TRBD2. This CDR3 comprises 17 residues. V dropped 2 bases and J dropped 3; count of bases not matched to a gene: 4. Per germline, CDR1 SGHNT and CDR2 YENEEA. In nucleotides, the CDR3 is TGTGCCAGCAGCTTACGGACTAGCGGGAGGTTGACAGATACGCAGTATTTT. It specifies CASSLRTSGRLTDTQYF.

The chain recombines TRBV6-6 with TRBJ2-5, with 9 bases lining up with TRBD2. J was trimmed by 5 bases and V by 8 bases; bases with no gene match: 15. Per the germline V gene, CDR1 is MNHNY and CDR2 is SVGAGI (reference sequence). This CDR3 spans 16 amino acids. In nucleotides, the CDR3 is TGTGCCAGCTCGGGGCTACGAGTAGCGGGAGTGGAGACCCAGTACTTC. Its protein product is CASSGLRVAGVETQYF.

As for this clone: The same CDR3 is also encoded by other DNA sequences in this sample. The gene calls are TRBV5-1 and TRBJ2-7; 8 bases agree with TRBD1. The CDR3 has 14 residues. V gave up 0 bases and J gave up 3 bases; unmatched junction bases: 2. Germline CDR1 and CDR2: SGHRS and YFSETQ. CDR3 DNA: TGCGCCAGCAGCTTGGGGACAGGGATCTACGAGCAGTACTTC. Protein: CASSLGTGIYEQYF.

V usage is TRBV7-9 and J usage is TRBJ2-7, with 8 bases lining up with TRBD2. The germline V gene encodes CDR1 SEHNR and CDR2 FQNEAQ (reference sequence). The ends lost 5 bases at V and 5 bases at J; junction bases unmatched: 11. The CDR3 spans 15 residues. Written as DNA, the CDR3 is TGTGCCAGCAGCCTCCCGGGGCTAGCGGGCCACGAGCAGTACTTC. It encodes CASSLPGLAGHEQYF.

This clone was detected once. The genes are TRBV9 and TRBJ2-5; the D gene is possibly TRBD2 (5 bases). Germline V gene data show CDR1 as SGDLS and CDR2 as YYNGEE. Trimming stripped 0 bases from V and 1 base from J, with 10 bases between. CDR3 length: 15 amino acids. The CDR3 DNA reads as TGTGCCAGCAGCGTAGATGGGAGCCTCCAAGAGACCCAGTACTTC. Protein sequence: CASSVDGSLQETQYF.